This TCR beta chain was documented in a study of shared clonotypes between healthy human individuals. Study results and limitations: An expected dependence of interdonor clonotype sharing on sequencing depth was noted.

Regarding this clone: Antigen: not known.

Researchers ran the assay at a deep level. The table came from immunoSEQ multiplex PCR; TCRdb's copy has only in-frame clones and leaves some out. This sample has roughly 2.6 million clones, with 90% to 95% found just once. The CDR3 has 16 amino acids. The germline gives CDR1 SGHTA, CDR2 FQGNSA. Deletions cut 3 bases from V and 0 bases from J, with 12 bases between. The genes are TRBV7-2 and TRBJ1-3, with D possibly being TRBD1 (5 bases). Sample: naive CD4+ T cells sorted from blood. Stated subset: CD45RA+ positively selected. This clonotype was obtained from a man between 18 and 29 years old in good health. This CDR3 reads CASSFVGGTSGNTIYF. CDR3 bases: TGTGCCAGCAGCTTCGTCGGGGGGACCTCTGGAAACACCATATATTTT.